This TCR beta chain originates from a study of T cells expressing NK-cell markers. Turning to the study itself: Seven sequenced donors out of eight were HCMV-seropositive, one seronegative.

Germline CDR1 GTSNPN, CDR2 SVGIG (reference sequence). CDR3 length: 14 amino acids. TCRdb re-called the 5' RACE reads; one entry per CDR3 protein, DNA not given. The sample has fewer than 400,000 distinct CDR3 sequences. Study-wide results and caveats: Roughly 6 donors had dominant NKG2C+ clonotypes that comprised roughly 1.0-7.5% of their CD8+ T cells.

Concerning this clonotype: The antigen remains unidentified.

Input material: blood T cells: a sorted CD56 or NKG2C T cell subset, CD4+ or CD8+ T cells, or bulk PBMC T cells (not recorded which). The chain recombines TRBV30 with TRBJ1-1; TCRdb selects TRBD1, and the lack of DNA leaves this call unchecked. The TCR comes from a woman in her 50s in good health. The CDR3 here is CAWSLSGANTEAFF.